The 32 T cell receptor beta chains listed next were all sequenced from one sample in a study of beta chain features in type 1 diabetes. General observations from the study: Significant though moderate, a shortening of TCRB CDR3s appeared in all four CD4+ subsets of Type 1 diabetes patients.

No antigen is known for these receptors. Expressed TCRB transcripts got sequenced, as all isolated RNA was reverse transcribed. Some clones are missing from TCRdb's copy, which holds only in-frame ones; the method was immunoSEQ multiplex PCR. This sample has about 170,000 clones, with under 9.5% found just once. The specimen sequenced was central memory CD4+ T cells from blood. These receptors all come from a man aged 18 to 30 with type 1 diabetes.

This clone was recorded a few times. This rearrangement joins TRBV7-2 to TRBJ1-3; D is possibly TRBD1 (5 bases). V was cut by 5 bases and J by 3 bases, with 11 bases left in between. The germline CDR1 and CDR2 sequences are SGHTA and FQGNSA. The CDR3 is 14 residues long. CDR3: CASSTGGGGNTIYF. The CDR3 DNA sequence: TGTGCCAGCAGCACGGGCGGGGGTGGAAACACCATATATTTT. Variable domain in full (rest from reference TRBV7-2 and TRBJ1-3): GAGVSQSPSNKVTEKGKDVELRCDPISGHTALYWYRQSLGQGLEFLIYFQGNSAPDKSGLPSDRFSAERTGGSVSTLTIQRTQQEDSAVYLCASSTGGGGNTIYFGEGSWLTVV.

The gene calls are TRBV6-5 and TRBJ2-7; 8 bases match TRBD2. CDR1 and CDR2 (germline): MNHEY, SVGAGI. CDR3 length: 15 residues. With 6 bases clipped from V and 1 base from J, the junction kept 8 bases outside the gene matches. For the CDR3, the DNA is TGTGCCAGCAGGTCAGCTAGCGGGCGTTCCTACGAGCAGTACTTC. Residues: CASRSASGRSYEQYF.

Only a few counts were recorded for this clone. This chain connects TRBV20-1 to TRBJ1-1, with D perhaps matching TRBD1 (5 bases). The CDR3 consists of 11 residues. V gave up 4 bases and J gave up 13 bases, with 16 bases separating them. Germline loops: CDR1 DFQATT, CDR2 SNEGSKA (reference sequence). The CDR3 nucleotides read TGCAGTGCTATCGTTAGACAGAGTTTTTTCTTT. It specifies CSAIVRQSFFF.

The chain combines TRBV6-5 with TRBJ1-6; no reliable D call. Looked up from germline, CDR1 is MNHEY and CDR2 is SVGAGI. V lost 7 bases and J 5 bases, leaving 9 bases between the germline ends. This CDR3 contains 13 residues. The CDR3 DNA follows: TGTGCCAGCACAGGCCTTAATAATTCACCCCTCCACTTT. It translates to CASTGLNNSPLHF.

The chain joins TRBV2 to TRBJ2-1; TRBD2 aligns across 7 bases. J gave up 0 bases and V 6 bases, and 14 bases lay outside the gene matches. Per the germline V gene, CDR1 is SNHLY and CDR2 is FYNNEI. This CDR3 is 18 amino acids long. In DNA form, the CDR3 reads TGTGCCAGCAGAATGATTGAGGGCGGGGGAAGCTCCTACAATGAGCAGTTCTTC. Translating it yields CASRMIEGGGSSYNEQFF.

CDR3 region: CASTKQAWRGRYEQYF. The CDR3, as DNA: TGTGCCAGCACCAAACAGGCGTGGAGGGGGCGCTACGAGCAGTACTTC. The chain uses TRBV28 and TRBJ2-7; tentative D call: TRBD1 (7 bases). There are 16 residues in the CDR3. From germline, CDR1 is MDHEN and CDR2 SYDVKM. The ends were cut back, 7 bases at V and 3 bases at J, with 22 bases in the middle.

This clone appeared a few times. The gene calls are TRBV30 and TRBJ2-7; D remains ambiguous. This CDR3 is 15 amino acids long. Between the trimmed V and J ends, which lost 2 bases and 3 bases, there was a span of 17 bases. Germline V gene lookup returns CDR1 GTSNPN and CDR2 SVGIG (reference sequence). The CDR3 bases are TGTGCCTGGAGTATGTTTAACAGAACTTTCTACGAGCAGTACTTC. Its translation: CAWSMFNRTFYEQYF.

The chain uses TRBV30 and TRBJ1-1; tentatively, D is TRBD1 (6 bases). V dropped 5 bases and J dropped 0 bases, with 10 bases sitting between them. The germline gives CDR1 GTSNPN, CDR2 SVGIG (reference sequence). This CDR3 is 13 amino acids long. The CDR3 bases are TGTGCCTGGGACGGACAGATGAACACTGAAGCTTTCTTT. Translating it yields CAWDGQMNTEAFF.

This clone was found a few times. The chain is built from TRBV5-1 and TRBJ2-5; 11 bases fit TRBD2. Per the germline V gene, CDR1 is SGHRS and CDR2 is YFSETQ. The CDR3 runs to 15 residues. V was pared by 7 bases and J by 3 bases, with 8 bases of the junction left unmatched. CDR3 DNA: TGCGCCAGCGCTGAACTAGCGGGGGTAGAAGAGACCCAGTACTTC. It codes for CASAELAGVEETQYF.

V usage is TRBV30 and J usage is TRBJ1-1; tentatively, D is TRBD1 (6 bases). Trimming pared 2 bases from V and 4 bases from J, leaving 23 bases between. CDR1 is GTSNPN and CDR2 is SVGIG in the germline V gene (reference sequence). The CDR3 contains 17 residues. The CDR3 protein is CAWSRAGAPDEATEAFF. The CDR3 region has the DNA TGTGCCTGGAGTAGGGCAGGGGCCCCGGATGAGGCCACTGAAGCTTTCTTT.

The chain carries TRBV7-2 and TRBJ2-7; TRBD2 aligns across 8 bases. This CDR3 has 15 amino acids. From germline, CDR1 is SGHTA and CDR2 FQGNSA. V was pared by 7 bases and J by 1 base, with 9 bases of the junction left unmatched. CDR3: CASKPGTSGSYEQYF. The CDR3 nucleotides are TGTGCCAGCAAGCCCGGTACTAGCGGTTCCTACGAGCAGTACTTC.

This clone was picked up a small number of times. The chain joins TRBV10-3 to TRBJ1-5; D not resolved. Germline-derived CDR1 and CDR2 are ENHRY and SYGVKD. The CDR3 runs to 12 residues. V lost 5 bases and J 4 bases, leaving 6 bases between the germline ends. DNA for the CDR3: TGTGCCATCAGTACAGTGAATCAGCCCCAGCATTTT. It yields the protein CAISTVNQPQHF.

This chain connects TRBV7-2 to TRBJ1-2; tentative D call: TRBD1 (5 bases). The ends were cut back, 1 base at V and 4 bases at J, with 13 bases in the middle. Germline lookup yields CDR1 SGHTA and CDR2 FQGNSA. The CDR3 extends over 15 amino acids. The CDR3 is CASSLDGTGGYGYTF. For the CDR3, the DNA is TGTGCCAGCAGCTTAGACGGAACCGGGGGCTATGGCTACACCTTC. The entire variable domain, with the rest obtained from reference TRBV7-2 and TRBJ1-2, is as follows: GAGVSQSPSNKVTEKGKDVELRCDPISGHTALYWYRQSLGQGLEFLIYFQGNSAPDKSGLPSDRFSAERTGGSVSTLTIQRTQQEDSAVYLCASSLDGTGGYGYTFGSGTRLTVV.

The chain uses TRBV18 and TRBJ2-1; D is possibly TRBD1 (7 bases). With 6 bases removed from V and 7 bases from J, the gap between germline ends came to 16 bases. CDR1 is KGHSH, CDR2 LQKENI, per germline. The CDR3 is made up of 14 amino acids. CDR3 residues: CASSLGGGGNEQFF. CDR3 in DNA: TGTGCCAGCTCTTTAGGGGGCGGAGGGAATGAGCAGTTCTTC. The full variable domain, completed using reference TRBV18 and TRBJ2-1, is NAGVMQNPRHLVRRRGQEARLRCSPMKGHSHVYWYRQLPEEGLKFMVYLQKENIIDESGMPKERFSAEFPKEGPSILRIQQVVRGDSAAYFCASSLGGGGNEQFFGPGTRLTVL.

The chain couples TRBV28 to TRBJ1-1; the match to TRBD1 covers 8 bases. Germline-derived CDR1 and CDR2 are MDHEN and SYDVKM. The ends lost 2 bases at V and 3 bases at J; junction bases unmatched: 5. This CDR3 contains 15 residues. The CDR3: CASSLPGQVHTEAFF. The CDR3 DNA is TGTGCCAGCAGTTTACCGGGACAGGTTCACACTGAAGCTTTCTTT.

This clone was seen a handful of times. The chain joins TRBV5-4 to TRBJ1-6, with D tentatively TRBD1 (5 bases). V lost 5 bases to trimming and J lost 0 bases, with 12 bases between them. Germline CDR1 is SGHNT and CDR2 is YYREEE (reference sequence). The CDR3 has 16 amino acids. In DNA, the CDR3 is TGTGCCAGCAGATCGCAGGGAAGCTCCTATAATTCACCCCTCCACTTT. Its translation is CASRSQGSSYNSPLHF.

The chain couples TRBV30 to TRBJ1-1; D may be TRBD1 (5 bases). The V end lost 0 bases, the J end lost 3 bases, and 17 bases lay between the germline ends. Germline CDR1 is GTSNPN and CDR2 is SVGIG (reference sequence). The CDR3 spans 16 residues. CDR3 DNA sequence: TGTGCCTGGAGTGTACCCAGGGACTTTAGTTACACTGAAGCTTTCTTT. Residues: CAWSVPRDFSYTEAFF.

The chain employs TRBV7-2 and TRBJ1-2; D is perhaps TRBD1 (5 bases). CDR1 is SGHTA and CDR2 is FQGNSA in the germline V gene. This CDR3 has 14 amino acids. Trimming removed 5 bases at V and 8 bases at J, with 18 bases between. The CDR3 bases are TGTGCCAGCAGCCCAGGGATCCCGGTATGGGGCTACACCTTC. This gives the protein CASSPGIPVWGYTF.

This clone has just a few counts. The chain recombines TRBV5-6 with TRBJ1-1, with D maybe TRBD1 (6 bases). From germline, CDR1 is SGHDT and CDR2 YYEEEE. V was shortened by 4 bases and J by 5 bases, with 9 bases between the two germline ends. This CDR3 has 12 amino acids. Written as DNA, the CDR3 is TGTGCCAGCAGCCAGGGGCAGACTGAAGCTTTCTTT. It codes for CASSQGQTEAFF.

This chain links TRBV6-1 with TRBJ2-1, with 8 bases matching TRBD2. The CDR3 is 16 residues long. Unmatched junction bases numbered 13, after V lost 4 bases and J lost 8 bases. Per the germline V gene, CDR1 is MNHNS and CDR2 is SASEGT. CDR3 in DNA: TGTGCCAGCAGTGGTCTACCGGGAGGGGCAGTAGATGAGCAGTTCTTC. The encoded protein is CASSGLPGGAVDEQFF.

There are a few counts of this clone. V gene TRBV6-1 combines with J gene TRBJ2-3; D is unclear. V lost 3 bases and J lost 0, with 4 bases in between. The CDR3 is 13 amino acids. Germline CDR1 and CDR2: MNHNS and SASEGT. The CDR3, as DNA: TGTGCCAGCAGTGAGAGGAGCACAGATACGCAGTATTTT. This codes for CASSERSTDTQYF.

The sample holds a few counts of this clone. This chain joins TRBV4-3 and TRBJ2-2; TRBD1 agrees at 8 bases. Germline CDR1 is LGHNA and CDR2 is YSLEER. The CDR3 has 17 amino acids. V gave up 4 bases and J gave up 5 bases; unmatched junction bases: 12. The CDR3, as DNA: TGCGCCAGCAGCCCGACGATTCGGACAGGGATGACCGGGGAGCTGTTTTTT. This translates into CASSPTIRTGMTGELFF.

The sample holds a few counts of this clone. This CDR3 is also generated by other DNA sequences in the sample. This chain links TRBV5-4 with TRBJ1-1, with D uncertain. Germline V CDR1 and CDR2: SGHNT, YYREEE (reference sequence). Trimming took off 0 bases at V and 1 base at J, with 7 bases between the two ends. CDR3 length: 14 residues. The CDR3 DNA reads as TGTGCCAGCAGCTTGGATCGGTGGAACACTGAAGCTTTCTTT. Translated, it gives CASSLDRWNTEAFF.

This chain uses TRBV5-1 with TRBJ2-5, with D maybe TRBD2 (5 bases). The germline V gene has CDR1 SGHRS and CDR2 YFSETQ. Trimming left V 0 bases short and J 5 bases short, with 11 bases between. This CDR3 has 14 amino acids. The CDR3 sequence is CASSLAPGKETQYF. The CDR3 nucleotides are TGCGCCAGCAGCTTGGCTCCCGGGAAGGAGACCCAGTACTTC.

This sequence joins TRBV14 and TRBJ1-1; D unresolved. V lost 1 base and J lost 3, with 6 bases in between. The CDR3 runs 13 residues. Per the germline V gene, CDR1 is SGHDN and CDR2 is FVKESK. The CDR3 here is CASSQAGHTEAFF. The DNA for the CDR3 is TGTGCCAGCAGCCAAGCAGGCCACACTGAAGCTTTCTTT.

The CDR3 coding sequence is TGCGCCAGCACCGACAGGGGGGGCGCCTACGAGCAGTACTTC. Its translation is CASTDRGGAYEQYF. J is TRBJ2-7 and V is TRBV5-1, with 9 positions matching TRBD1. V lost 6 bases and J lost 2; bases outside the gene matches: 6. The germline gives CDR1 SGHRS, CDR2 YFSETQ. This CDR3 spans 14 amino acids.

This clone occurred many times. V is TRBV18 and J is TRBJ1-2; TRBD1 agrees at 7 bases. Losses at the gene ends were 5 bases for V and 6 bases for J; bases not matched to a gene: 9. Germline lookup yields CDR1 KGHSH and CDR2 LQKENI. This CDR3 is 14 amino acids long. The CDR3 bases are TGTGCCAGCTCAACCGGAACCACAGGGGATGGCTACACCTTC. It encodes CASSTGTTGDGYTF.

A few counts support this clone. The chain is built from TRBV4-2 and TRBJ1-1, with 10 nucleotides matching TRBD1. The CDR3 is made up of 15 amino acids. The germline V gene has CDR1 LGHNA and CDR2 YNFKEQ. Losses at the gene ends were 4 bases for V and 5 bases for J; bases not matched to a gene: 7. The CDR3 is CASSRTGQGRTEAFF. CDR3 coding DNA: TGTGCCAGCAGCCGAACGGGACAGGGGAGGACTGAAGCTTTCTTT.

The rearrangement links TRBV6-6 to TRBJ2-3; D uncertain. The V and J ends lost 7 bases and 1 base respectively, with 9 bases between them. Germline loops: CDR1 MNHNY, CDR2 SVGAGI (reference sequence). The CDR3 is 13 residues long. The CDR3 sequence: CASTPAGTDTQYF. Here the CDR3 DNA reads TGTGCCAGCACCCCGGCGGGCACAGATACGCAGTATTTT.

This clone was seen only a few times. This sequence joins TRBV18 and TRBJ2-5; 10 bases align to TRBD1. Germline CDR1 KGHSH, CDR2 LQKENI. The V and J ends lost 3 bases and 4 bases, in that order; junction bases with no gene match: 11. The CDR3 covers 17 residues. The DNA of the CDR3 is TGTGCCAGCTCACCTTACCCGGACAGGGGGATGGGAGAGACCCAGTACTTC. This sequence encodes CASSPYPDRGMGETQYF.

This clone showed up just a few times. The chain combines TRBV7-9 with TRBJ2-5; 7 bases match TRBD2. V lost 5 bases and J lost 5; bases outside the gene matches: 11. The CDR3 spans 15 residues. Germline V CDR1 and CDR2: SEHNR, FQNEAQ (reference sequence). CDR3 protein: CASSPGSGKAETQYF. CDR3 DNA sequence: TGTGCCAGCAGCCCAGGGAGCGGGAAGGCGGAGACCCAGTACTTC. Drawing the rest from reference TRBV7-9 and TRBJ2-5, the complete variable domain is DTGVSQNPRHKITKRGQNVTFRCDPISEHNRLYWYRQTLGQGPEFLTYFQNEAQLEKSRLLSDRFSAERPKGSFSTLEIQRTEQGDSAMYLCASSPGSGKAETQYFGPGTRLLVL.

At least ten counts were recorded for this clone. The chain joins TRBV30 to TRBJ1-2; unclear D gene. V lost 4 bases, J lost 0 bases, and 15 bases lay in between. The V gene's germline CDR1 is GTSNPN and CDR2 SVGIG (reference sequence). The CDR3 contains 15 residues. The CDR3, as DNA: TGTGCCTGGAACTCTCAACGGGGAGCTAACTATGGCTACACCTTC. Translating it yields CAWNSQRGANYGYTF. The variable domain in full, completed from reference TRBV30 and TRBJ1-2, reads SQTIHQWPATLVQPVGSPLSLECTVEGTSNPNLYWYRQAAGRGLQLLFYSVGIGQISSEVPQNLSASRPQDRQFILSSKKLLLSDSGFYLCAWNSQRGANYGYTFGSGTRLTVV.